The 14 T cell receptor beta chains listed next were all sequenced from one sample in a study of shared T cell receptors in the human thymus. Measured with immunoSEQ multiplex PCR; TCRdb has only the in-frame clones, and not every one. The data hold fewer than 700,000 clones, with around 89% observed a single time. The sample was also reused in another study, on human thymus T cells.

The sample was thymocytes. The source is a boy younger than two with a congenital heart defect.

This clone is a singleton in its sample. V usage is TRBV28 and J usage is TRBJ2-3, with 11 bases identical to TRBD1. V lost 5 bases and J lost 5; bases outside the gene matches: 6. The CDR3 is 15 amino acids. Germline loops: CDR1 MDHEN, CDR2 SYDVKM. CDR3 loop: CASSPRTGGKDTQYF. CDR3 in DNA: TGTGCCAGCAGTCCCCGGACAGGGGGCAAAGATACGCAGTATTTT.

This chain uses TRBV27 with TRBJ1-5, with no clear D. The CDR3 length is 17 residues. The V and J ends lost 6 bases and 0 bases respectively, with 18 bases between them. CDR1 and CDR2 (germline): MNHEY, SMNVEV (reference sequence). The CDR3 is CASSQTSPGNSNQPQHF. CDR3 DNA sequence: TGTGCCAGCAGCCAAACCTCTCCGGGAAATAGCAATCAGCCCCAGCATTTT.

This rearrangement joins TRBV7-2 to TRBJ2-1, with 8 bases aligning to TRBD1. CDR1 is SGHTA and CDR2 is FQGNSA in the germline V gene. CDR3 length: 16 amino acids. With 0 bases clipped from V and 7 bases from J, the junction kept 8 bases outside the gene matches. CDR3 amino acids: CASSLAQRTGWNEQFF. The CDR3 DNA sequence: TGTGCCAGCAGCTTAGCGCAGAGGACAGGGTGGAATGAGCAGTTCTTC.

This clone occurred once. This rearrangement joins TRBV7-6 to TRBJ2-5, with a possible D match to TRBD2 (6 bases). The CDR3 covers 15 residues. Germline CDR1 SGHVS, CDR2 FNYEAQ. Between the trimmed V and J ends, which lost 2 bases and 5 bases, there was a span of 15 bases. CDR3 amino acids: CASSLLGGARETQYF. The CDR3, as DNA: TGTGCCAGCAGCTTACTCGGAGGGGCCCGGGAGACCCAGTACTTC.

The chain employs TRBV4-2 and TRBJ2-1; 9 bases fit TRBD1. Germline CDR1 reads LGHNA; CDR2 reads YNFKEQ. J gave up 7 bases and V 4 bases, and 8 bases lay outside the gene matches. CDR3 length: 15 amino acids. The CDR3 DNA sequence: TGTGCCAGCAGCCGATCCGGACAGGGGAGGAATGAGCAGTTCTTC. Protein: CASSRSGQGRNEQFF.

Here the CDR3 reads CASSLEAGGPVNNEQFF. CDR3 nucleotides: TGCGCCAGCAGCTTGGAAGCGGGAGGGCCGGTCAACAATGAGCAGTTCTTC. The V call is TRBV5-1, the J call TRBJ2-1, with 10 bases lining up with TRBD2. The CDR3 is 17 amino acids. With V trimmed by 0 bases and J by 5 bases, 8 bases remained unmatched. Germline V gene data show CDR1 as SGHRS and CDR2 as YFSETQ.

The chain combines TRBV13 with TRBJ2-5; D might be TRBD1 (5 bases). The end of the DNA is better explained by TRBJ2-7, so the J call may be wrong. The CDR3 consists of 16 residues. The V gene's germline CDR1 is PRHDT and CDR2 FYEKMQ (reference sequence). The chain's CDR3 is CASSLTGGWHSYEQYF. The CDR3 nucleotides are TGTGCCAGCAGCTTAACAGGCGGATGGCATTCCTACGAGCAGTACTTC.

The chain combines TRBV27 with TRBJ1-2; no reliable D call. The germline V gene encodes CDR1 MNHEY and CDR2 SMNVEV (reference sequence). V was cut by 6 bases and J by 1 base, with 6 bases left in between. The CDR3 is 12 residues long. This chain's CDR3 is CASRGSNYGYTF. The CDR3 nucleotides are TGTGCCAGCAGGGGGAGTAACTATGGCTACACCTTC.

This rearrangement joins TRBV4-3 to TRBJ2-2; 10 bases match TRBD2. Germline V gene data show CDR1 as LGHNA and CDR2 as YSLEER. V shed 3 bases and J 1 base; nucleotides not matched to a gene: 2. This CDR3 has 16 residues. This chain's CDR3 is CASSQRTSGNTGELFF. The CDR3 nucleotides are TGCGCCAGCAGCCAGCGGACTAGCGGGAACACCGGGGAGCTGTTTTTT.

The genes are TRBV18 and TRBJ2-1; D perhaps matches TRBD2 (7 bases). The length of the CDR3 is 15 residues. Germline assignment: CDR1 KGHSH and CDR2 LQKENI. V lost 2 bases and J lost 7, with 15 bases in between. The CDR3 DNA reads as TGTGCCAGCTCACCAGGGGGGGCAAGAAGAAATGAGCAGTTCTTC. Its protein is CASSPGGARRNEQFF.

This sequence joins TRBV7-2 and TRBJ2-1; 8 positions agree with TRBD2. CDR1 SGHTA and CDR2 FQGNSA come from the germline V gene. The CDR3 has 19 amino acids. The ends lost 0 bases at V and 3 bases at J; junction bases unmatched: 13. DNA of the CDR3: TGTGCCAGCAGCTTAGCGGGACTAGAAGGAAAGGGCGGCTACAATGAGCAGTTCTTC. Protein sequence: CASSLAGLEGKGGYNEQFF.

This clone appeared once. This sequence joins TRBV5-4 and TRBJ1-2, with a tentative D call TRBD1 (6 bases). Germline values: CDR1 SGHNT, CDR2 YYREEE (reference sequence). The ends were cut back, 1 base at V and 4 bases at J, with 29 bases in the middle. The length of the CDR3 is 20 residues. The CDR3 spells CASSLLRGDTRPIDGYGYTF. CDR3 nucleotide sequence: TGTGCCAGCAGCTTGTTGCGTGGGGACACAAGGCCTATTGATGGCTATGGCTACACCTTC.

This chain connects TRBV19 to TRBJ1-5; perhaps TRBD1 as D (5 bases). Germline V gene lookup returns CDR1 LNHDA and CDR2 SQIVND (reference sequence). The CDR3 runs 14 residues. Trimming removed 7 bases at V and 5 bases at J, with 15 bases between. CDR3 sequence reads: CASNSYRRHQPQHF. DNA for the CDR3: TGTGCCAGTAACAGCTACAGGAGACATCAGCCCCAGCATTTT.

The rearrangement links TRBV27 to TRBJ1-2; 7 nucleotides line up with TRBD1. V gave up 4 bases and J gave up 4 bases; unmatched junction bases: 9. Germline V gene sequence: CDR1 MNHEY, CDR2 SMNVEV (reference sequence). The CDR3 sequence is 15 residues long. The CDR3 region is CASSWGTEGFYGYTF. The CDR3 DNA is TGTGCCAGCAGTTGGGGGACAGAAGGCTTCTATGGCTACACCTTC.